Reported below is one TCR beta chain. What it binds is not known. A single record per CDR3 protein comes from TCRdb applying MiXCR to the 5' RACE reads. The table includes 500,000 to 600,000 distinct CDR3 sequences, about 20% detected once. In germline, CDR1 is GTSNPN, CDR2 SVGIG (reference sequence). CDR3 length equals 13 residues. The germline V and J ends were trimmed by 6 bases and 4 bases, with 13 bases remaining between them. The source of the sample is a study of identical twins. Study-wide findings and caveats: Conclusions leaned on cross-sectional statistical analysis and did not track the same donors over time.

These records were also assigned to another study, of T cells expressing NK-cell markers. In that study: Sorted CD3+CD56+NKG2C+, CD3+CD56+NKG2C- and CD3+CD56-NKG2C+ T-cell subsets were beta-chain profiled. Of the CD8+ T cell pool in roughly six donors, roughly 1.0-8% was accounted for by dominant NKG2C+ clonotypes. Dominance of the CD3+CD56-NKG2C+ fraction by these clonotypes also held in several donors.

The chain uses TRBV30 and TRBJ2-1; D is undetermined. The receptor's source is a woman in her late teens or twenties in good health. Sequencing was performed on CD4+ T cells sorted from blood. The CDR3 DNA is TGTGCCTGCCCTAAAGGGAAATACAATGAGCAGTTCTTC. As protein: CACPKGKYNEQFF.